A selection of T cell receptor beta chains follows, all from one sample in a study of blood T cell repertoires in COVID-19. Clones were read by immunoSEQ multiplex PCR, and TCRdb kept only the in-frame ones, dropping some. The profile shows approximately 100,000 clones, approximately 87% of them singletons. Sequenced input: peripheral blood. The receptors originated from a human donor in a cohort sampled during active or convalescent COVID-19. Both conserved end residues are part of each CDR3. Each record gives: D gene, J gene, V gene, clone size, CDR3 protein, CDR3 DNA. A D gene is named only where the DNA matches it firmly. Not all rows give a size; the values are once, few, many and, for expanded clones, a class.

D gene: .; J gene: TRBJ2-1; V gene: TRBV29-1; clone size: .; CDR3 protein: CSVEGTSRPYNEQFF; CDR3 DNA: TGCAGCGTTGAAGGGACTTCCAGGCCCTACAATGAGCAGTTCTTC
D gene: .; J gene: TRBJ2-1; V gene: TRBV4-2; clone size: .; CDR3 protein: CASSQDLGREQFF; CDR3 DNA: TGTGCCAGCAGCCAAGATTTGGGGAGGGAGCAGTTCTTC
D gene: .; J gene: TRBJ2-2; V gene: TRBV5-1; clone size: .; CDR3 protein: CASSLVGQNTGELFF; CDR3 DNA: TGCGCCAGCAGCTTGGTTGGACAGAACACCGGGGAGCTGTTTTTT
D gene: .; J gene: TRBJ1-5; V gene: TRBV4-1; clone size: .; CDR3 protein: CASSRYETVNQPQHF; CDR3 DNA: TGCGCCAGCAGCCGGTACGAAACAGTGAATCAGCCCCAGCATTTT
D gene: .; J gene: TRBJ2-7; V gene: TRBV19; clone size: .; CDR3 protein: CASSIQDNGHEQYF; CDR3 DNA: TGTGCCAGTAGTATACAGGACAATGGCCACGAGCAGTACTTC
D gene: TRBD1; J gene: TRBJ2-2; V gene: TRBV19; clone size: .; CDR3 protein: CASSTNRGKAGGGELFF; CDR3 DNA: TGTGCCAGTAGTACCAACAGGGGGAAGGCTGGTGGCGGGGAGCTGTTTTTT
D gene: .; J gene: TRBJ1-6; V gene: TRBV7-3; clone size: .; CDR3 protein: CASSFYPDSPLHF; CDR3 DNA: TGTGCCAGCAGCTTTTACCCGGATTCACCCCTCCACTTT
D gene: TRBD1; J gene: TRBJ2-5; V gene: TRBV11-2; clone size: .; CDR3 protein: CASSLGGTGIGETQYF; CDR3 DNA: TGTGCCAGCAGCTTAGGGGGGACAGGGATTGGAGAGACCCAGTACTTC
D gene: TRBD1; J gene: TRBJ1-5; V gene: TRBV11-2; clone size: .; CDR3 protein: CASSLGTGSAGIGNQPQHF; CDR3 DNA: TGTGCCAGCAGCTTAGGGACAGGGTCCGCGGGGATTGGCAATCAGCCCCAGCATTTT
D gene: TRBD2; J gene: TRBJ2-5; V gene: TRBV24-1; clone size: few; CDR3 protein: CATSDTRLAQGETQYF; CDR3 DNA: TGTGCCACCAGTGATACCCGACTAGCGCAGGGGGAGACCCAGTACTTC
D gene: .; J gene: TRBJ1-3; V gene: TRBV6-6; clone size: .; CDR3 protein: CASTRTGTAGNTIYF; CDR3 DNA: TGTGCCAGCACCAGGACGGGAACTGCTGGAAACACCATATATTTT
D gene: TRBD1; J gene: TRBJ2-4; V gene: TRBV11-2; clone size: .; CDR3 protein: CASSRNTGTELAKNIQYF; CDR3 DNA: TGTGCCAGCAGCCGCAACACTGGGACAGAGCTAGCCAAAAACATTCAGTACTTC
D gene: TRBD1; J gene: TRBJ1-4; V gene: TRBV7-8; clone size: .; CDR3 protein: CASSSGQGLNEKLFF; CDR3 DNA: TGTGCCAGCAGCTCGGGACAGGGCCTAAATGAAAAACTGTTTTTT
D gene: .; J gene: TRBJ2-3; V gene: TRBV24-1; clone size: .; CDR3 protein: CATSDPRGGQKDTQYF; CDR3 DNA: TGTGCCACCAGTGATCCAAGGGGGGGGCAGAAAGATACGCAGTATTTT
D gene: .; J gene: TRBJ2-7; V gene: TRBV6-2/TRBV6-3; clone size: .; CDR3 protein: CASSTGEEAYEQYF; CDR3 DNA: TGTGCCAGCAGTACAGGGGAGGAGGCCTACGAGCAGTACTTC
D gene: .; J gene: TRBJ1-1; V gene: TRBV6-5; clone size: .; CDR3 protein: CASSYSRNTEAFF; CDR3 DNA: TGTGCCAGCAGTTACTCGAGGAACACTGAAGCTTTCTTT
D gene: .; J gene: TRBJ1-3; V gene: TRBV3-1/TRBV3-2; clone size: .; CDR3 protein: CASSHSHTGNTIYF; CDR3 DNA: TGTGCCAGCAGCCACTCGCACACCGGAAACACCATATATTTT
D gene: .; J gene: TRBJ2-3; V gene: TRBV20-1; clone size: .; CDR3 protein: CSASSYRAADTQYF; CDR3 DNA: TGCAGTGCTAGTTCGTACAGGGCGGCAGATACGCAGTATTTT
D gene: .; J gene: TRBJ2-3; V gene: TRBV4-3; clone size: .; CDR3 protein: CASSQDLRGTQYF; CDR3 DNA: TGCGCCAGCAGCCAAGATCTACGGGGTACGCAGTATTTT
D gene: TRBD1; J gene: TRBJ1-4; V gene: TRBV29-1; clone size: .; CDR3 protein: CSVVPTGGRGEKLFF; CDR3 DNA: TGCAGCGTTGTACCAACAGGGGGTAGGGGTGAAAAACTGTTTTTT
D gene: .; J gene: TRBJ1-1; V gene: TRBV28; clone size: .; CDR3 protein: CASRGGQPNTEAFF; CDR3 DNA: TGTGCCAGCAGAGGGGGACAACCGAACACTGAAGCTTTCTTT
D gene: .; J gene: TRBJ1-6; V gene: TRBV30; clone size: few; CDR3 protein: CAWRRNNSPLHF; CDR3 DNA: TGTGCCTGGAGGAGAAATAATTCACCCCTCCACTTT
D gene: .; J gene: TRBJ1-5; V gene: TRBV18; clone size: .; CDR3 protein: CASSGSSPSGGQPQHF; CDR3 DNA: TGTGCCAGCTCCGGGAGTTCGCCTTCGGGAGGTCAGCCCCAGCATTTT
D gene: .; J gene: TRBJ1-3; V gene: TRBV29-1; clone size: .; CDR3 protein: CRSGGWGNTIYF; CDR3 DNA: TGCAGGTCGGGGGGCTGGGGAAACACCATATATTTT
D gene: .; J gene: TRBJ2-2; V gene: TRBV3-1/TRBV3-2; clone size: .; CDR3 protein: CASSQARYTGELFF; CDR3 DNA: TGTGCCAGCAGCCAAGCACGGTACACCGGGGAGCTGTTTTTT
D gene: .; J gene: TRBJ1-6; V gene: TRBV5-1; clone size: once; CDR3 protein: CASSFEGSESPLHF; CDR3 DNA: TGCGCCAGCAGCTTCGAGGGCTCAGAATCACCCCTCCACTTT
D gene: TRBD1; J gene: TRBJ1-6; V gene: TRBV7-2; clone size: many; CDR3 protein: CASSFGQVGSPLHF; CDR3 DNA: TGTGCCAGCAGCTTTGGACAGGTCGGCTCACCCCTCCACTTT
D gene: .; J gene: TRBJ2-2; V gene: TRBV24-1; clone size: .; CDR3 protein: CATSWSAAGELFF; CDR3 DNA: TGTGCCACCAGCTGGAGCGCCGCCGGGGAGCTGTTTTTT
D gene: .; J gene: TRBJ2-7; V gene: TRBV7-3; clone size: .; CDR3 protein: CASSLSGGGGYEQYF; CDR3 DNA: TGTGCCAGCAGCTTAAGTGGGGGAGGCGGGTACGAGCAGTACTTC
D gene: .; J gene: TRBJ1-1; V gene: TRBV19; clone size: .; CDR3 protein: CASRWTEKNTEAFF; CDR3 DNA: TGTGCCAGTAGGTGGACAGAGAAGAACACTGAAGCTTTCTTT
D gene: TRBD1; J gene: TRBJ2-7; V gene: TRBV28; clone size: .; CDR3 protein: CASSFAVGGTGGYEQYF; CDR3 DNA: TGTGCCAGCAGTTTCGCGGTAGGGGGGACAGGGGGATACGAGCAGTACTTC
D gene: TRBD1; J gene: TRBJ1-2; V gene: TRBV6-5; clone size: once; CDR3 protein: CASSIRSGTGHTF; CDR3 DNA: TGTGCCAGCAGCATACGATCCGGGACAGGGCACACCTTC
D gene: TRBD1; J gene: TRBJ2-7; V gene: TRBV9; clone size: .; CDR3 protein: CASSVGDRTYEQYF; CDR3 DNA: TGTGCCAGCAGCGTAGGGGACAGAACCTACGAGCAGTACTTC
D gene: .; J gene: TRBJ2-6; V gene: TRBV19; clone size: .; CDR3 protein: CASSPRVTGGANVLTF; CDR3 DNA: TGTGCCAGTAGTCCAAGGGTCACGGGGGGGGCCAACGTCCTGACTTTC
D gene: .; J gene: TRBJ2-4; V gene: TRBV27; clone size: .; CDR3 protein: CASSLVPGLGNIQYF; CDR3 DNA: TGTGCCAGCAGTTTAGTCCCAGGTTTGGGAAACATTCAGTACTTC
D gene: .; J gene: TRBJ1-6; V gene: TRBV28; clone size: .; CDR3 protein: CASLSRWDSPLHF; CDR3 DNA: TGTGCCAGCTTGAGCAGGTGGGATTCACCCCTCCACTTT
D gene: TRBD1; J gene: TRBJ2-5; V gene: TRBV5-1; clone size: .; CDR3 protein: CASREAGGRKETQYF; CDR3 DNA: TGCGCCAGCAGGGAAGCAGGGGGCCGAAAAGAGACCCAGTACTTC
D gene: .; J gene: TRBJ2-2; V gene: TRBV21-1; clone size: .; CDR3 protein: CASSKVRRQGDTTGELFF; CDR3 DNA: TGTGCCAGCAGCAAAGTAAGGAGACAGGGGGATACGACCGGGGAGCTGTTTTTT
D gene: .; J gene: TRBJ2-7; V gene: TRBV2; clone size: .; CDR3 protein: CASSLNLPYEQYF; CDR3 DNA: TGTGCCAGCAGCCTAAACCTCCCCTACGAGCAGTACTTC
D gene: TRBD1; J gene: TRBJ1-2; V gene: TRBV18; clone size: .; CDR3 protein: CASSPSGTVRVYGYTF; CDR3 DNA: TGTGCCAGCTCACCATCGGGGACAGTAAGGGTCTATGGCTACACCTTC
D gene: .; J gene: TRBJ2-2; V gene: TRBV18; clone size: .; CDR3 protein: CASSPQGSTGELFF; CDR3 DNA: TGTGCCAGCTCACCCCAGGGGAGCACCGGGGAGCTGTTTTTT
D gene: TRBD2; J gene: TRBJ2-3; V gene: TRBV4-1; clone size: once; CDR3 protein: CASSQDRGRAGNPSSTDTQYF; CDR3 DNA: TGCGCCAGCAGCCAAGATCGGGGGAGAGCGGGGAATCCCTCTAGCACAGATACGCAGTATTTT
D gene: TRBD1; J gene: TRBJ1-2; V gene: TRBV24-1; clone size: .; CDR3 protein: CATSDGQGIGGYTF; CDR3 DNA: TGTGCCACCAGTGACGGACAGGGGATTGGCGGCTACACCTTC
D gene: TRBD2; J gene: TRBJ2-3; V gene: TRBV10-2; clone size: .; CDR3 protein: CASRLAGTDTQYF; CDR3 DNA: TGCGCCAGCCGACTAGCGGGCACAGATACGCAGTATTTT
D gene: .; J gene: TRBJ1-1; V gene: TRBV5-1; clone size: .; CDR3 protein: CASSLLGSTEAFF; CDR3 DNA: TGCGCCAGCAGCTTGTTGGGGAGCACTGAAGCTTTCTTT
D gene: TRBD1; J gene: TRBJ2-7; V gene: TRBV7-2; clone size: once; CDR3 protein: CASSPRTGAYEQYF; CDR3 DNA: TGTGCCAGCAGCCCGCGGACAGGGGCCTACGAGCAGTACTTC
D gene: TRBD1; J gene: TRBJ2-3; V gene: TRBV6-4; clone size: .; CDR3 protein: CASHEEEGQGGHTQYF; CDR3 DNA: TGTGCCAGCCATGAAGAAGAGGGACAGGGGGGCCATACGCAGTATTTT
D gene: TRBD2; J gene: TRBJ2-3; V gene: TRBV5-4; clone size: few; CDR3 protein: CASGLAGAGNTDTQYF; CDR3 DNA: TGTGCCAGCGGACTAGCGGGGGCCGGGAACACAGATACGCAGTATTTT
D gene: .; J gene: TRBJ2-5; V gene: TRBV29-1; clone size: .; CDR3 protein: CSVAHGADQETQYF; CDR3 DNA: TGCAGCGTTGCCCATGGGGCTGACCAAGAGACCCAGTACTTC
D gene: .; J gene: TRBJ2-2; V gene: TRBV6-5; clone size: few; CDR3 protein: CASSYWSVRGPGELFF; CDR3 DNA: TGTGCCAGCAGTTATTGGTCTGTACGAGGCCCCGGGGAGCTGTTTTTT
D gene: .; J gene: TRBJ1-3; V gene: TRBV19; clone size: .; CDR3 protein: CASSIQESRNTIYF; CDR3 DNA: TGTGCCAGTAGTATACAGGAAAGCCGAAACACCATATATTTT
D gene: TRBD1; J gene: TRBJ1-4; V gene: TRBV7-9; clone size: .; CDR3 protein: CASSPRGAGEKLFF; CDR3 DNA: TGTGCCAGCAGCCCCAGGGGGGCTGGTGAAAAACTGTTTTTT
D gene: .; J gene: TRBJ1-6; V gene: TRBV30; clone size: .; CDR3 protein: CAWANTGYSPLHF; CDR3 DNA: TGTGCCTGGGCCAACACGGGTTATTCACCCCTCCACTTT
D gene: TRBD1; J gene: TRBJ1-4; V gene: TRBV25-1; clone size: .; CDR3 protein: CASSGTGGKEKLFF; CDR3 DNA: TGTGCCAGCAGTGGGACAGGGGGCAAAGAAAAACTGTTTTTT
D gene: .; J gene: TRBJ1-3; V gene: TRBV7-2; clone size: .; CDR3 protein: CASRGRVRFANTIYF; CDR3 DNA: TGTGCCAGCAGAGGCAGGGTCAGGTTCGCAAACACCATATATTTT
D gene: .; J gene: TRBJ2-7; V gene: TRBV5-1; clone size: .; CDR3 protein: CASSLEAWALSYEQYF; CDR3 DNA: TGCGCCAGCAGCTTGGAGGCGTGGGCCCTCTCCTACGAGCAGTACTTC
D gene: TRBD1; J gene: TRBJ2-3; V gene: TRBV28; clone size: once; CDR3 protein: CASSLSTGGTTDTQYF; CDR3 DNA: TGTGCCAGCAGTTTAAGCACAGGGGGCACGACAGATACGCAGTATTTT
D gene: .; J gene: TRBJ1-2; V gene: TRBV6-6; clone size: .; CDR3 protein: CASKRSGSNYGYTF; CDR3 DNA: TGTGCCAGCAAGCGTTCCGGCTCTAACTATGGCTACACCTTC
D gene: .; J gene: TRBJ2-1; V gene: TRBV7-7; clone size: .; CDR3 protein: CASSLDLRAEQFF; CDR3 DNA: TGTGCCAGCAGCTTAGATCTGAGGGCTGAGCAGTTCTTC